The 10 T cell receptor beta chains reported below all come from one sample, sequenced in a study of T cell responses to AZD1222 COVID-19 vaccine. Measured with immunoSEQ multiplex PCR; TCRdb has only the in-frame clones, and not every one. The sample records 60,000 to 65,000 clones, about 70% being singletons. Here the sequenced sample was peripheral blood, taken on day 0 of AZD1222 vaccination. These receptors were obtained from an adult in good health.

The CDR3 nucleotides are TGTGCCAGCAGTTATTCGTTAGTGACGGTTTGTGGGGAAAAACTGTTTTTT. Amino acid sequence: CASSYSLVTVCGEKLFF. The genes are TRBV6-9 and TRBJ1-4; D is unclear. This CDR3 has 17 amino acids. V was pared by 0 bases and J by 8 bases, with 19 bases between. The germline gives CDR1 MNHGY, CDR2 SVAAGI.

The CDR3 DNA reads as TGTGCCAGCAGCTTACGGCCGGACAACGAGCAGTACTTC. It codes for CASSLRPDNEQYF. The rearrangement joins TRBV5-6 to TRBJ2-7; the D gene is possibly TRBD1 (5 bases). The CDR3 runs 13 residues. V lost 2 bases and J lost 5, with 11 bases in between. In germline, CDR1 is SGHDT, CDR2 YYEEEE.

This clone was observed a handful of times. The rearrangement joins TRBV5-4 to TRBJ2-7, with no clear D. V dropped 4 bases and J dropped 2 bases, with 13 bases sitting between them. The CDR3 is 14 amino acids. Germline loops: CDR1 SGHNT, CDR2 YYREEE (reference sequence). The DNA for the CDR3 is TGTGCCAGCAGCCCCCCGGGTAGGGCCTACGAGCAGTACTTC. Its protein product is CASSPPGRAYEQYF.

This clone was seen only a few times. This CDR3 is CASSSTGAYGYTF. In DNA, the CDR3 is TGTGCCAGCAGTTCGACAGGAGCTTATGGCTACACCTTC. J is TRBJ1-2 and V is TRBV6-5, with D perhaps matching TRBD1 (6 bases). Germline lookup yields CDR1 MNHEY and CDR2 SVGAGI. There are 13 residues in the CDR3. Between the trimmed V and J ends, which lost 4 bases and 5 bases, there was a span of 11 bases.

This clone was seen a handful of times. The chain uses TRBV4-3 and TRBJ1-1; D is unresolved. From germline, CDR1 is LGHNA and CDR2 YSLEER. The CDR3 loop spans 16 amino acids. Trimming removed 0 bases at V and 3 bases at J, with 14 bases between. CDR3: CASSQDSKGWDTEAFF. The CDR3 nucleotides are TGCGCCAGCAGCCAAGATAGTAAGGGTTGGGACACTGAAGCTTTCTTT.

This clone was counted between two and nine times. The chain joins TRBV11-2 to TRBJ1-5, with 8 bases fitting TRBD1. Trimming at V came to 0 bases and at J to 2 bases, leaving 3 bases not matched to a gene. The CDR3 covers 16 residues. Germline lookup yields CDR1 SGHAT and CDR2 FQNNGV. Here the CDR3 reads CASSLDTGGGNQPQHF. CDR3 DNA sequence: TGTGCCAGCAGCTTAGATACAGGGGGAGGCAATCAGCCCCAGCATTTT.

V usage is TRBV6-1 and J usage is TRBJ1-2; 8 bases line up with TRBD1. The CDR3 spans 15 residues. V gave up 2 bases and J gave up 4 bases; unmatched junction bases: 6. The V gene's germline CDR1 is MNHNS and CDR2 SASEGT. CDR3 DNA sequence: TGTGCCAGCAGTGAACACAGGGGGGGCGGCTATGGCTACACCTTC. It specifies CASSEHRGGGYGYTF.

The genes are TRBV7-2 and TRBJ1-6; no clear D. The germline V and J ends were trimmed by 7 bases and 6 bases, with 10 bases remaining between them. CDR1 SGHTA and CDR2 FQGNSA come from the germline V gene. The CDR3 spans 13 residues. The CDR3, as DNA: TGTGCCAGCACCACAAGTAGTAATTCACCCCTCCACTTT. Amino acid sequence: CASTTSSNSPLHF.

The chain couples TRBV9 to TRBJ2-1; unclear D gene. V was pared by 3 bases and J by 3 bases, with 13 bases between. The CDR3 totals 15 residues. Germline V gene data show CDR1 as SGDLS and CDR2 as YYNGEE. The CDR3 nucleotides read TGTGCCAGCAGCGGGTTTTCGGGTTTCTACAATGAGCAGTTCTTC. It yields the protein CASSGFSGFYNEQFF.

In its sample, this clone was seen once. The J gene is TRBJ1-2, the V gene TRBV5-8; perhaps TRBD1 as D (6 bases). V lost 5 bases and J lost 7, with 15 bases in between. From germline, CDR1 is SGHTS and CDR2 YDEGEE. The CDR3 totals 13 residues. CDR3 in DNA: TGTGCCAGCAGACAGGGAAATGGTGCTGGCTACACCTTC. This translates into CASRQGNGAGYTF.